This section outlines one T cell receptor beta chain sequence together with its context. Which antigen it targets is not known. One base away there is no much larger clone; base qualities are not given. This record comes from a study of blood T cell repertoires in COVID-19 (dated by TCRdb to 2020 to 2021). In terms of the full investigation: The collaborator samples originated in the United States, Italy and Spain and spanned the acute and convalescent phases of COVID-19. The samples were drawn from two sources: the first 160 participants of the ongoing ImmuneRACE study, and 1,254 subjects contributed by 6 global collaborators. Nearly every sample came with metadata listing a de-identified subject ID, COVID-19 status, age in years and sex. The prospective study material was composed of cDNA or gDNA derived from T cells, B-cell-depleted T cells, or PBMCs. A freely available public database, intended as a resource for researchers studying the immune response to SARS-CoV-2, is where the repertoires were released. Where available, HLA class I and class II types were obtained from metadata supplied by the sample provider rather than from assay-based typing. The dataset comprised deeply sampled blood TCRbeta repertoires from subjects exposed to, actively infected with, or recovered from COVID-19. On the study overall, not on this receptor specifically: Clinical and demographic metadata were provided uncurated, with the amount varying by source and participant.

TCRbeta CDR3 regions were amplified from genomic DNA using the immunoSEQ Assay, a bias-controlled multiplex PCR. The paper's processing steps were these. Within the assay, amplification of reference gene primers was used to estimate how many nucleated cells each sample contained. To quantify the absolute abundance of each unique TCRbeta CDR3 rearrangement, sequence reads were collapsed and filtered. Productive Simpson clonality was computed per sample as the square root of Simpson's diversity index over productive rearrangements. TCRdb retrieved this table from immuneACCESS and kept in-frame rearrangements only. Not all clones are present; in checked studies, unresolved V genes account for under half, and no reason is known for the remainder. V and J calls and clone size are those listed in that table; D and trimming were worked out from the DNA. This sample comprises 30,000 or so clones, around 85% of them detected only once. Of the sample, nearly 25% falls within the top ten clones.

The germline V gene provides CDR1 LGHNA and CDR2 YNFKEQ. V is reduced by 0 bases and J by 3 bases, leaving a spacing of 12 bases between them. The cysteine opens and the phenylalanine closes a CDR3 of 15 amino acids. CDR3 DNA only is kept here, 45 bases in frame from base 1. Whole blood was collected in K2EDTA tubes by collaborating institutions according to the institutions' own protocols. For TCRbeta analysis, collaborators shipped samples in one of three forms: frozen whole blood, isolated PBMCs, or DNA extracted from either of those sample types. Sample: peripheral blood. The clonotype originates from a human donor with active COVID-19. The donor label of this sample is uncertain. The chain employs TRBV4-2 and TRBJ2-7; confidence is insufficient to name the D gene. In nucleotide form, the sequence is TGTGCCAGCAGCCAAGAGGCCCAGGCGTACTACGAGCAGTACTTC. The translation is CASSQEAQAYYEQYF.